This TCR beta chain appears in the sequencing data of a study of T cells in Graves' hyperthyroidism and ophthalmopathy. Across the whole study: Pretreatment peripheral blood was obtained at initial diagnosis.

In this sample, this clonotype turned up many times. Ophthalmopathy patients showed a Clinical Activity Score of at least 3, NOSPECS grade of at least 4 and duration under 3 months. Uncontrolled infection, other autoimmune disease, pregnancy or lactation excluded patients. Used for diagnoses were clinical symptoms, serum thyroxine and TRAb, thyroid ultrasound and orbital computed tomography. The V gene end was trimmed by 1 base and the J gene end by 0 bases; junction bases not matched to a gene: 9. The CDR3 covers 19 residues. Germline V gene lookup returns CDR1 LNHNV and CDR2 YYDKDF (reference sequence). The TCR beta CDR3 regions underwent amplification using RNA transcripts as the source. The primer set for the first-round RT-PCR of the TCR CDR3 was HTBI. TCRdb reanalysed the multiplex PCR reads using MiXCR and keeps one entry per CDR3 protein. The table includes about 640,000 distinct CDR3 sequences, around 21% detected once.

The chain combines TRBV15 with TRBJ1-4; 9 bases agree with TRBD1. Sequenced input: blood. The TCR originated in a young man with Graves' ophthalmopathy. The CDR3 reads CATSRVRDRVVATNEKLFF. The DNA of the CDR3 is TGTGCCACCAGCAGAGTCCGGGACAGGGTGGTTGCAACTAATGAAAAACTGTTTTTT.